These T cell receptor beta chains were read from a single sample in a study of identical twins. In TCRdb, the 5' RACE reads were re-called with MiXCR into one record per CDR3 protein. This sample has about 660,000 distinct CDR3 sequences, with less than 10% found just once. This same sample was also taken into another study, of yellow fever vaccine responses in identical twins.

The specimen was PBMCs. The receptors here all came from a woman aged 18-29 years in good health. Each CDR3 is given with its conserved first and last residue.

v_call cdr3_aa
TRBV29-1 CSRIGGREWYNEQFF
TRBV12-3/TRBV12-4 CASSIRADTQYF
TRBV5-1 CASSRGAIGNEQFF
TRBV2 CASSTLGQRQETQYF
TRBV10-3 CATTPPGTSYNEQFF
TRBV24-1 CATSDRRDYNEQFF
TRBV7-3 CASSLARRETQYF
TRBV14 CASSQVSSFHEQFF
TRBV12-3/TRBV12-4 CASSLRSGESNQPQHF
TRBV4-2 CASSQEGSGVSTDTQYF
TRBV6-4 CASSGQPNYGYTF
TRBV6-2/TRBV6-3 CASIDNGNYEQYF
TRBV5-1 CASTDPGLAGQETQYF
TRBV20-1 CSAGDRVYGYTF
TRBV11-3 CASSSPTSGSADTQYF
TRBV5-5 CASSWGADFSYEQYF
TRBV12-3/TRBV12-4 CASTKMEGAETQYF
TRBV6-5 CASSYFGTAEQYF
TRBV7-2 CASSPQSYNEQFF
TRBV9 CASSKRTSGSDTQYF
TRBV5-1 CASSFMGAPQETQYF
TRBV4-3 CASSQDRGTASAYEQYF
TRBV6-1 CASSPGLRGSRITDTQYF
TRBV12-3/TRBV12-4 CASSLPSAEGGTDTQYF
TRBV14 CASSQGDSAFTDTQYF
TRBV2 CASSGWTGGLDGYTF
TRBV6-5 CASSFSNSPLHF
TRBV6-4 CATSRGRGSYNEQFF
TRBV5-8 CASSPGLARYNEQFF
TRBV29-1 CSVEDLNLGSGNEQFF
TRBV5-6 CASSHGTSGTYEQYF
TRBV7-8 CASSLVNRGEGNRETQYF
TRBV7-9 CASSTNSAKTIKETQYF
TRBV12-3/TRBV12-4 CASRTVAKNIQYF
TRBV7-2 CASSLAGGIGELFF
TRBV20-1 CSARVAGNDYEQYF
TRBV29-1 CSVVRGRRGYNEQFF
TRBV5-1 CASSLWQGDYEQYF
TRBV28 CASPSNQGAPDTEAFF
TRBV7-3 CASSLPGQGGSDTQYF
TRBV7-8 CASSLRPGPEADTQYF
TRBV28 CASSRTEPGTEAFF
TRBV7-9 CASIRSGGRDEAFF
TRBV7-8 CASSIFRDRVYEQYF
TRBV29-1 CSVRLGQTNTEAFF
TRBV18 CASSLNSQGVTRIETQYF
TRBV2 CASSQPEDPGIYEQYF
TRBV5-8 CASRLYRDSIYNEQFF
TRBV4-1 CASSQDRLHPGELFF